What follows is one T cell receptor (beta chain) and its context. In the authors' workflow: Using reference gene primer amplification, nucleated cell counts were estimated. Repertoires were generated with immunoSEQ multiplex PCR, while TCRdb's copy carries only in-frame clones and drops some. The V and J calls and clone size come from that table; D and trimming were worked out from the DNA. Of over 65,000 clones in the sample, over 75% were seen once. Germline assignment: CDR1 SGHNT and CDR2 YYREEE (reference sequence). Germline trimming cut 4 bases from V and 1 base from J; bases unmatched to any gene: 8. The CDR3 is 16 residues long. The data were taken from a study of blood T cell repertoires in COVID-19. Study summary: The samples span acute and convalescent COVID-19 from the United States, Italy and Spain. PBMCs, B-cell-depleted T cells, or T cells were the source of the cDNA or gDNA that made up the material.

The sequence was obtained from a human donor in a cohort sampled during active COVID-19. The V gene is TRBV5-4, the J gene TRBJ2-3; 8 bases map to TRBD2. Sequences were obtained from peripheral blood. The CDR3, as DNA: TGTGCCAGCAGCCCGGAGGGTAGCGGGGGCACAGATACGCAGTATTTT. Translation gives CASSPEGSGGTDTQYF.